What follows is one T cell receptor (beta chain) and its context. Per the study methods: From reference gene primer amplification, estimates of nucleated cell counts were derived. Data came from immunoSEQ multiplex PCR; TCRdb stores just in-frame clones and leaves some out. That table supplies the V and J calls and clone size; D and trimming were determined from the DNA. The data contain approximately 160,000 clones, around 74% of them singletons. CDR1 and CDR2 (germline): SQVTM, ANQGSEA. The CDR3 runs to 11 residues. V was cut by 6 bases and J by 5 bases, with 10 bases left in between. The sample originates from a study of blood T cell repertoires in COVID-19. Turning to the study itself: Samples of COVID-19 (acute and convalescent) were obtained from the United States, Italy and Spain. PBMCs, B-cell-depleted T cells, or T cells were the source of the cDNA or gDNA that made up the material.

Sequencing used peripheral blood. The chain couples TRBV29-1 to TRBJ1-2; no reliable D call. This receptor was identified in a man between 65 and 79 years old with acute or convalescent COVID-19. CDR3 nucleotide sequence: TGCAGCGTAGAGAGTACTTATGGCTACACCTTC. This codes for CSVESTYGYTF.